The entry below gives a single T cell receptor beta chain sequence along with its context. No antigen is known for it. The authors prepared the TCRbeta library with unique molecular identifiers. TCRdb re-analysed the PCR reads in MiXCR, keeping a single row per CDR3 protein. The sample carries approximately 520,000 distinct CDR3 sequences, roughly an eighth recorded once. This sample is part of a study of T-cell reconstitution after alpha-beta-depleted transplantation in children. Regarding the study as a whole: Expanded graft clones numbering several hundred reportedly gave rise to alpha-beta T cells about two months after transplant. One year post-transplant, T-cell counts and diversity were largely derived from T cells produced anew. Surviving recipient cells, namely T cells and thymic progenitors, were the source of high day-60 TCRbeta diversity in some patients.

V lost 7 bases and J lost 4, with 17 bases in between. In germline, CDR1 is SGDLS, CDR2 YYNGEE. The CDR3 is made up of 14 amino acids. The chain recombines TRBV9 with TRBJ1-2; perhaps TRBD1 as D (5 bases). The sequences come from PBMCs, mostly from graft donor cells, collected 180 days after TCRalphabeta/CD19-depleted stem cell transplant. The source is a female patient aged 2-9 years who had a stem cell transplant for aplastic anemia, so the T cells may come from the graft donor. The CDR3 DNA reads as TGTGCCAGCCGTTCCACAACAGGAATCTATGGCTACACCTTC. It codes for CASRSTTGIYGYTF.